Described below is a single T cell receptor beta chain sequence and its context. This specimen comes from a study of blood T cell repertoires in COVID-19. Repertoires were generated with immunoSEQ multiplex PCR, while TCRdb's copy carries only in-frame clones and drops some. The data hold 200,000 to 250,000 clones, with more than 75% observed a single time. The germline gives CDR1 MDHEN, CDR2 SYDVKM. The length of the CDR3 is 14 residues. V was shortened by 4 bases and J by 6 bases, with 10 bases between the two germline ends. The sequence derives from a woman aged 70 to 79 with COVID-19, enrolled during active disease. Sequencing was carried out using peripheral blood. The V call is TRBV28, the J call TRBJ1-6; D may be TRBD1 (5 bases). The CDR3 bases are TGTGCCAGCAGTTGGGGGGGAGGTAATTCACCCCTCCACTTT. Protein: CASSWGGGNSPLHF. Drawing the rest from reference TRBV28 and TRBJ1-6, the complete variable domain is DVKVTQSSRYLVKRTGEKVFLECVQDMDHENMFWYRQDPGLGLRLIYFSYDVKMKEKGDIPEGYSVSREKKERFSLILESASTNQTSMYLCASSWGGGNSPLHFGNGTRLTVT.